Below, 18 T cell receptor beta chains from the same sample are listed, as sequenced in a study of blood T cell repertoires in COVID-19. This table comes from immunoSEQ multiplex PCR, and its TCRdb copy is limited to in-frame clones, with some not included. The sample has under 250,000 clones, 84% seen once. What was sequenced was peripheral blood. Source of these receptors: a woman between 40 and 50 years old who had recovered from COVID-19.

This chain links TRBV12-3 or TRBV12-4 with TRBJ2-1; TRBD2 aligns across 14 bases. V was clipped by 5 bases and J by 10 bases; unmatched bases: 1. The CDR3 spans 13 residues. The CDR3 DNA follows: TGTGCCAGCAGTCGGACTAGCGGGGGGGAGCAGTTCTTC. This translates into CASSRTSGGEQFF.

This rearrangement joins TRBV11-3 to TRBJ2-1; D might be TRBD2 (5 bases). Germline-derived CDR1 and CDR2 are SGHNT and YENEEA. The V gene lost 4 bases and the J gene lost 0 bases, with 16 bases spanning the gap. The CDR3 runs 17 residues. This CDR3 reads CASSSWLYGDSYNEQFF. CDR3 sequence (DNA): TGTGCCAGCAGCTCCTGGCTCTACGGGGACTCCTACAATGAGCAGTTCTTC.

The chain links TRBV6-2 or TRBV6-3 to TRBJ1-2; D possibly corresponds to TRBD1 (6 bases). CDR3 length: 12 amino acids. Deletions cut 6 bases from V and 7 bases from J, with 12 bases between. Germline CDR1 is MNHEY and CDR2 is SVGEGT. The CDR3, as DNA: TGTGCCAGCAGCCTCGACAGGCTTGGCTACACCTTC. Its translation: CASSLDRLGYTF.

This chain's CDR3 is CASSLGTAYTDTQYF. CDR3 in DNA: TGCGCCAGCAGCTTGGGGACAGCATACACAGATACGCAGTATTTT. This chain connects TRBV5-1 to TRBJ2-3; tentatively, D is TRBD1 (6 bases). Between the trimmed V and J ends, which lost 0 bases and 2 bases, there was a span of 10 bases. The CDR3 extends over 15 amino acids. CDR1 SGHRS and CDR2 YFSETQ come from the germline V gene.

V usage is TRBV6-6 and J usage is TRBJ1-1, with D possibly TRBD1 on 6 matching bases. Germline V CDR1 and CDR2: MNHNY, SVGAGI (reference sequence). The CDR3 covers 13 residues. V lost 10 bases to trimming and J lost 0 bases, with 12 bases between them. In DNA, the CDR3 is TGTGCCATACGAGGACAGATGAACACTGAAGCTTTCTTT. Encoded protein: CAIRGQMNTEAFF.

The gene calls are TRBV2 and TRBJ1-4, with D uncertain. Germline-derived CDR1 and CDR2 are SNHLY and FYNNEI. The CDR3 is 13 amino acids. Between the trimmed V and J ends, which lost 3 bases and 0 bases, there was a span of 2 bases. For the CDR3, the DNA is TGTGCCAGCAGTGACACAACTAATGAAAAACTGTTTTTT. The encoded protein is CASSDTTNEKLFF.

This clone was observed a single time. V is TRBV7-2 and J is TRBJ2-1; the match to TRBD2 covers 7 bases. The CDR3 length is 15 residues. The V gene end was trimmed by 2 bases and the J gene end by 9 bases; junction bases not matched to a gene: 10. Germline V lookup: CDR1 SGHTA, CDR2 FQGNSA. For the CDR3, the DNA is TGTGCCAGCAGCTTAACCCCAGGGAAGCGGGGTGAGCAGTTCTTC. Protein product: CASSLTPGKRGEQFF.

As DNA, the CDR3 is TGTGCCAGCACCGGGTTAAACAATGAGCAGTTCTTC. Translating gives CASTGLNNEQFF. The chain uses TRBV12-3 or TRBV12-4 and TRBJ2-1; D gene unclear. CDR3 length: 12 amino acids. Trimming removed 7 bases at V and 5 bases at J, with 9 bases between.

This clone was found a few times. The chain recombines TRBV7-2 with TRBJ2-5, with no clear D. V was pared by 4 bases and J by 3 bases, with 15 bases between. This CDR3 comprises 15 residues. Germline V gene lookup returns CDR1 SGHTA and CDR2 FQGNSA. CDR3: CASSSNSRIEETQYF. In nucleotides, the CDR3 is TGTGCCAGCAGCTCGAACTCTAGAATCGAAGAGACCCAGTACTTC.

The chain is built from TRBV15 and TRBJ2-5; TRBD1 might be the D (5 bases). CDR1 is LNHNV and CDR2 is YYDKDF in the germline V gene (reference sequence). CDR3 length: 13 amino acids. V lost 7 bases, J lost 5 bases, and 14 bases lay in between. The DNA of the CDR3 is TGTGCCACCAAACAGTGGGGCGTGGAGACCCAGTACTTC. Its protein is CATKQWGVETQYF.

The chain uses TRBV19 and TRBJ1-5; 7 nucleotides match TRBD1. CDR1 is LNHDA, CDR2 SQIVND, per germline (reference sequence). This CDR3 is 14 amino acids long. The V and J ends lost 4 bases and 8 bases, in that order; junction bases with no gene match: 8. CDR3 DNA: TGTGCCAGTAGTACCTCAGACAGGGTTGAGCCCCAGCATTTT. Translation: CASSTSDRVEPQHF.

This clone has just one count. The chain joins TRBV18 to TRBJ2-2; perhaps TRBD1 as D (5 bases). This CDR3 comprises 15 residues. Trimming removed 5 bases from V and 6 bases from J, with 16 bases in between. The germline CDR1 and CDR2 sequences are KGHSH and LQKENI. The CDR3 sequence: CASSSTSQGAGELFF. CDR3 coding DNA: TGTGCCAGCTCATCAACATCTCAGGGCGCCGGGGAGCTGTTTTTT. The full variable domain, in which reference TRBV18 and TRBJ2-2 provide the parts outside the CDR3, is NAGVMQNPRHLVRRRGQEARLRCSPMKGHSHVYWYRQLPEEGLKFMVYLQKENIIDESGMPKERFSAEFPKEGPSILRIQQVVRGDSAAYFCASSSTSQGAGELFFGEGSRLTVL.

This chain uses TRBV28 with TRBJ1-4, with TRBD1 as a possible D gene (6 bases). Germline CDR1 MDHEN, CDR2 SYDVKM. Trimming left V 6 bases short and J 1 base short, with 15 bases between. The CDR3 loop spans 16 amino acids. The CDR3 DNA sequence: TGTGCCAGCAGCACCCCACAGGGTGAAACTAATGAAAAACTGTTTTTT. Its protein product is CASSTPQGETNEKLFF.

CDR3 loop: CASSSGQGDYGYTF. DNA of the CDR3: TGTGCCAGCAGTTCAGGACAGGGCGACTATGGCTACACCTTC. The rearrangement uses TRBV6-6 and TRBJ1-2, with TRBD1 matching 8 bases. Unmatched junction bases numbered 4, after V lost 4 bases and J lost 3 bases. This CDR3 is 14 amino acids long. The germline V gene has CDR1 MNHNY and CDR2 SVGAGI (reference sequence).

V is TRBV6-5 and J is TRBJ1-1; the match to TRBD1 covers 7 bases. Looked up from germline, CDR1 is MNHEY and CDR2 is SVGAGI. The V gene end was trimmed by 5 bases and the J gene end by 6 bases; junction bases not matched to a gene: 9. The length of the CDR3 is 14 residues. CDR3 sequence: CASSRDRVTAEAFF. The CDR3 coding sequence is TGTGCCAGCAGTAGAGACAGGGTAACGGCTGAAGCTTTCTTT.

The chain links TRBV2 to TRBJ1-2, with a possible D match to TRBD1 (6 bases). The CDR3 is made up of 13 amino acids. The germline gives CDR1 SNHLY, CDR2 FYNNEI. Between the trimmed V and J ends, which lost 8 bases and 5 bases, there was a span of 15 bases. In DNA, the CDR3 is TGTGCCAGCTGTGCGACACAGGGATATGGCTACACCTTC. It yields the protein CASCATQGYGYTF.

The J gene is TRBJ1-1, the V gene TRBV20-1; possible D gene TRBD1, 6 bases. Germline V gene sequence: CDR1 DFQATT, CDR2 SNEGSKA (reference sequence). The CDR3 sequence is 11 residues long. V was cut by 6 bases and J by 7 bases, with 12 bases left in between. The DNA for the CDR3 is TGCAGTGCGTACAGGGAGCTTGAAGCTTTCTTT. Its protein is CSAYRELEAFF.

The V and J genes are TRBV7-9 and TRBJ1-2, with D perhaps matching TRBD1 (5 bases). CDR3 length: 15 amino acids. The germline gives CDR1 SEHNR, CDR2 FQNEAQ (reference sequence). V was cut by 4 bases and J by 5 bases, with 17 bases left in between. CDR3 bases: TGTGCCAGCAGCTCGACAGTCCGGCCAGGGTATGGCTACACCTTC. It encodes CASSSTVRPGYGYTF.